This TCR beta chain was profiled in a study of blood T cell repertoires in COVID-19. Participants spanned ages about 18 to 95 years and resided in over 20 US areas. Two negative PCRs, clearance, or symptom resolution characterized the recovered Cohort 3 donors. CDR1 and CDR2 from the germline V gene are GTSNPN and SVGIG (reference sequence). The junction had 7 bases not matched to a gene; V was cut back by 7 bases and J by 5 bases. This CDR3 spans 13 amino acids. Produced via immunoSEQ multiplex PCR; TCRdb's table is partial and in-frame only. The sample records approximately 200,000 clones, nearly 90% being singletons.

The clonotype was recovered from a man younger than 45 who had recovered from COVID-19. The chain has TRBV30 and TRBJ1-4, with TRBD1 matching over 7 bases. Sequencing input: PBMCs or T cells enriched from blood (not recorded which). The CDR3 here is CASNRGQNEKLFF. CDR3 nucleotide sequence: TGTGCCTCAAACAGGGGCCAAAATGAAAAACTGTTTTTT. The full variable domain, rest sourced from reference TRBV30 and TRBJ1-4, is SQTIHQWPATLVQPVGSPLSLECTVEGTSNPNLYWYRQAAGRGLQLLFYSVGIGQISSEVPQNLSASRPQDRQFILSSKKLLLSDSGFYLCASNRGQNEKLFFGSGTQLSVL.